Below, 29 T cell receptor beta chains from the same sample are listed, as sequenced in a study of chemoradiotherapy in HPV16-positive cancers. Assay: immunoSEQ multiplex PCR; the TCRdb copy retains only in-frame clones and omits some. The repertoire holds about 780 clones, with under 85% as singletons. The specimen was tumor tissue, collected from a patient who underwent chemoradiotherapy. All receptors come from a human donor with HPV-associated anogenital cancer.

The chain employs TRBV6-1 and TRBJ1-1; 10 bases line up with TRBD1. Looked up from germline, CDR1 is MNHNS and CDR2 is SASEGT. J was trimmed by 4 bases and V by 0 bases; bases with no gene match: 2. The CDR3 has 15 amino acids. The CDR3 DNA reads as TGTGCCAGCAGTGAAGCCGGGACAGGGGCCACTGAAGCTTTCTTT. Its translation is CASSEAGTGATEAFF.

This rearrangement joins TRBV7-9 to TRBJ2-7; D is ambiguous. The CDR3 runs to 14 residues. The germline CDR1 and CDR2 sequences are SEHNR and FQNEAQ (reference sequence). The V end lost 5 bases, the J end lost 4 bases, and 15 bases lay between the germline ends. CDR3 loop: CASSHNNRAYEQYF. The CDR3 DNA reads as TGTGCCAGCAGCCACAACAACCGAGCGTACGAGCAGTACTTC.

The V and J genes are TRBV29-1 and TRBJ2-7; the match to TRBD2 covers 7 bases. Germline lookup yields CDR1 SQVTM and CDR2 ANQGSEA. The CDR3 runs to 13 residues. The J segment lost 9 bases and the V segment lost 0 bases, leaving 8 bases of the junction unmatched. The CDR3 reads CSVEEGRVGGQYF. The CDR3 bases are TGCAGCGTTGAAGAGGGGAGGGTAGGTGGGCAGTACTTC.

This clone was detected a few times. This rearrangement joins TRBV4-1 to TRBJ2-7, with TRBD2 matching 7 bases. The ends lost 3 bases at V and 0 bases at J; junction bases unmatched: 5. CDR1 and CDR2 from the germline V gene are MGHRA and YSYEKL. The CDR3 sequence is 15 residues long. CDR3 DNA: TGCGCCAGCAGCCAGGAGCGGGACCTCTCCTACGAGCAGTACTTC. It yields the protein CASSQERDLSYEQYF.

This chain links TRBV30 with TRBJ2-7, with D possibly TRBD1 on 7 matching bases. CDR1 is GTSNPN, CDR2 SVGIG, per germline (reference sequence). The CDR3 consists of 15 residues. V was trimmed by 0 bases and J by 1 base, leaving 13 bases between them. The CDR3, as DNA: TGTGCCTGGAGTGTACTGACAGGGAGGTCCTACGAGCAGTACTTC. It translates to CAWSVLTGRSYEQYF.

The rearrangement joins TRBV25-1 to TRBJ1-3; D uncertain. Germline CDR1 reads MGHDK; CDR2 reads SYGVNS. The CDR3 extends over 14 amino acids. V dropped 5 bases and J dropped 0 bases, with 8 bases sitting between them. The CDR3 protein is CASSPAASGNTIYF. The CDR3 nucleotides read TGTGCCAGCAGTCCCGCAGCCTCTGGAAACACCATATATTTT.

The chain uses TRBV27 and TRBJ2-6; D perhaps matches TRBD2 (6 bases). This CDR3 comprises 17 residues. V was cut by 2 bases and J by 2 bases, with 13 bases left in between. Per the germline V gene, CDR1 is MNHEY and CDR2 is SMNVEV (reference sequence). CDR3 region: CASSLRGGIAGANVLTF. The DNA of the CDR3 is TGTGCCAGCAGTTTAAGGGGCGGGATAGCTGGGGCCAACGTCCTGACTTTC.

This chain links TRBV5-1 with TRBJ2-7, with D perhaps assigned TRBD1 or TRBD2 (5 bases each). Trimming stripped 7 bases from V and 5 bases from J, with 19 bases between. The length of the CDR3 is 14 residues. Germline-derived CDR1 and CDR2 are SGHRS and YFSETQ. The CDR3 region has the DNA TGCGCCAGCGCTCAAAGGGGAGTTTTCGACGAGCAGTACTTC. Translation: CASAQRGVFDEQYF.

The chain links TRBV5-6 to TRBJ2-1; maybe TRBD2 (5 bases). This CDR3 has 16 amino acids. Germline CDR1 reads SGHDT; CDR2 reads YYEEEE. V shed 3 bases and J shed 4 bases, with 17 bases lying between them. The chain's CDR3 is CASSSQDQRGYNEQFF. The CDR3 DNA sequence: TGTGCCAGCAGCTCCCAGGACCAAAGAGGGTACAATGAGCAGTTCTTC.

This chain links TRBV5-8 with TRBJ2-7, with a tentative D call TRBD1 (5 bases). Germline V CDR1 and CDR2: SGHTS, YDEGEE. Trimming took 0 bases from V and 4 from J, leaving 5 bases between them. The CDR3 sequence is 12 residues long. The CDR3 is CASSLEGYEQYF. CDR3 sequence (DNA): TGTGCCAGCAGCTTGGAGGGGTACGAGCAGTACTTC.

Only one count was recorded for this clone. The chain is built from TRBV11-2 and TRBJ2-1, with TRBD2 matching 16 bases. The CDR3 contains 19 residues. Germline CDR1 reads SGHAT; CDR2 reads FQNNGV. J was trimmed by 4 bases and V by 0 bases; bases with no gene match: 6. In nucleotides, the CDR3 is TGTGCCAGCAGCTTAGAGGGGACTAGCGGGAGGGGATATTACAATGAGCAGTTCTTC. Amino acid sequence: CASSLEGTSGRGYYNEQFF.

The genes are TRBV2 and TRBJ1-3, with D possibly matching TRBD1 (6 bases). From germline, CDR1 is SNHLY and CDR2 FYNNEI. The CDR3 totals 15 residues. With 6 bases removed from V and 2 bases from J, the gap between germline ends came to 14 bases. CDR3 coding DNA: TGTGCCAGCAGCCTACGGGACATTACTGGAAACACCATATATTTT. Protein: CASSLRDITGNTIYF.

This chain connects TRBV7-2 to TRBJ2-7, with D unresolved. The CDR3 is made up of 13 amino acids. V lost 4 bases, J lost 3 bases, and 10 bases lay in between. Germline V lookup: CDR1 SGHTA, CDR2 FQGNSA. CDR3 in amino acids: CASSWGTFYEQYF. For the CDR3, the DNA is TGTGCCAGCAGCTGGGGTACTTTCTACGAGCAGTACTTC.

The genes are TRBV13 and TRBJ2-5; 8 bases map to TRBD2. Trimming cost V 3 bases and J 2 bases; bases outside gene matches: 5. The CDR3 is made up of 15 amino acids. Germline CDR1 is PRHDT and CDR2 is FYEKMQ (reference sequence). CDR3 DNA sequence: TGTGCCAGCAGCTTGGTAGCGGGGACACAAGAGACCCAGTACTTC. It encodes CASSLVAGTQETQYF.

V is TRBV28 and J is TRBJ1-3, with D tentatively TRBD1 (5 bases). The CDR3 sequence is 16 residues long. The V gene's germline CDR1 is MDHEN and CDR2 SYDVKM. V shed 6 bases and J shed 0 bases, with 15 bases lying between them. The chain's CDR3 is CASSPGRVNSGNTIYF. The CDR3 bases are TGTGCCAGCAGCCCAGGGAGGGTCAACTCTGGAAACACCATATATTTT. The full variable domain, its missing parts supplied by reference TRBV28 and TRBJ1-3, is DVKVTQSSRYLVKRTGEKVFLECVQDMDHENMFWYRQDPGLGLRLIYFSYDVKMKEKGDIPEGYSVSREKKERFSLILESASTNQTSMYLCASSPGRVNSGNTIYFGEGSWLTVV.

The chain is built from TRBV2 and TRBJ1-2; D uncertain. Trimming stripped 4 bases from V and 5 bases from J, with 17 bases between. The CDR3 is 15 amino acids. The germline gives CDR1 SNHLY, CDR2 FYNNEI. For the CDR3, the DNA is TGTGCCAGCAGTGCCCCCTATGGAGGAGGGTATGGCTACACCTTC. Its translation: CASSAPYGGGYGYTF.

The chain is built from TRBV5-1 and TRBJ2-1; TRBD1 matches 10 bases. The CDR3 has 13 amino acids. Germline CDR1 reads SGHRS; CDR2 reads YFSETQ. The trim removed 1 base at V and 13 bases at J, leaving 5 bases unmatched. The CDR3 nucleotides read TGCGCCAGCAGCTTGTACGGGACAGGGGACCAGTTCTTC. This sequence encodes CASSLYGTGDQFF.

The gene calls are TRBV5-6 and TRBJ2-2; D is perhaps TRBD1 (5 bases). Germline-derived CDR1 and CDR2 are SGHDT and YYEEEE. The CDR3 covers 17 residues. V was shortened by 4 bases and J by 4 bases, with 20 bases between the two germline ends. The CDR3 loop reads CASSPMGRVIITGELFF. The CDR3 DNA sequence: TGTGCCAGCAGCCCCATGGGCAGGGTAATAATCACCGGGGAGCTGTTTTTT.

The gene calls are TRBV18 and TRBJ2-2; D gene uncertain. This CDR3 is built from 14 residues. The V end lost 8 bases, the J end lost 0 bases, and 10 bases lay between the germline ends. The germline CDR1 and CDR2 sequences are KGHSH and LQKENI. The CDR3 sequence: CASPRTSNTGELFF. The DNA of the CDR3 is TGTGCCAGCCCCCGAACGTCGAACACCGGGGAGCTGTTTTTT.

This chain uses TRBV11-2 with TRBJ1-4; D not certain. CDR1 and CDR2 from the germline V gene are SGHAT and FQNNGV. The CDR3 contains 14 residues. The germline V and J ends were trimmed by 5 bases and 7 bases, with 14 bases remaining between them. The DNA of the CDR3 is TGTGCCAGCAGCCCTAGCGGGCCCAGTGAAAAACTGTTTTTT. Encoded protein: CASSPSGPSEKLFF.

This chain links TRBV5-1 with TRBJ1-1; TRBD1 agrees at 9 bases. Germline V gives CDR1 SGHRS, CDR2 YFSETQ. There are 15 residues in the CDR3. Unmatched junction bases numbered 4, after V lost 4 bases and J lost 0 bases. DNA of the CDR3: TGCGCCAGCAGCCTGGGGGACAGGGTGAACACTGAAGCTTTCTTT. Translation gives CASSLGDRVNTEAFF.

The V gene is TRBV5-1, the J gene TRBJ2-7; TRBD1 matches 7 bases. V lost 4 bases, J lost 2 bases, and 9 bases stayed unmatched. The CDR3 consists of 15 residues. Germline V lookup: CDR1 SGHRS, CDR2 YFSETQ. The CDR3 coding sequence is TGCGCCAGCAGCCCGCTACACGGGACAGCCTACGAGCAGTACTTC. Translation gives CASSPLHGTAYEQYF.

This clone was seen once. The CDR3 here is CSVGGRTQYF. The DNA for the CDR3 is TGCAGCGTTGGGGGACGGACCCAGTACTTC. This chain uses TRBV29-1 with TRBJ2-5; D possibly uses TRBD1 or TRBD2 (5 bases each). There are 10 residues in the CDR3. V was shortened by 4 bases and J by 7 bases, with 7 bases between the two germline ends. The V gene's germline CDR1 is SQVTM and CDR2 ANQGSEA.

This chain connects TRBV7-9 to TRBJ1-2; tentative D call: TRBD1 (6 bases). Trimming took 4 bases from V and 8 from J, leaving 11 bases between them. This CDR3 is built from 12 residues. The V gene's germline CDR1 is SEHNR and CDR2 FQNEAQ (reference sequence). The CDR3 reads CASSSETGGYTF. CDR3 DNA: TGTGCCAGCAGCTCTGAGACAGGCGGCTACACCTTC. The full variable domain, completed using reference TRBV7-9 and TRBJ1-2, is DTGVSQNPRHKITKRGQNVTFRCDPISEHNRLYWYRQTLGQGPEFLTYFQNEAQLEKSRLLSDRFSAERPKGSFSTLEIQRTEQGDSAMYLCASSSETGGYTFGSGTRLTVV.

The V and J genes are TRBV5-1 and TRBJ2-1; 8 bases align to TRBD2. Germline V gives CDR1 SGHRS, CDR2 YFSETQ. V lost 7 bases and J lost 4; bases outside the gene matches: 10. The CDR3 loop spans 15 amino acids. CDR3 DNA: TGCGCCAGCCGCGCTGACGGGAGGGGTTACAATGAGCAGTTCTTC. Translating it yields CASRADGRGYNEQFF.

The chain uses TRBV6-1 and TRBJ1-3; D gene unclear. This CDR3 comprises 14 residues. Trimming removed 6 bases at V and 4 bases at J, with 13 bases between. Germline-derived CDR1 and CDR2 are MNHNS and SASEGT. CDR3: CASSETGAGNTIYF. CDR3 in DNA: TGTGCCAGCAGCGAAACCGGTGCGGGAAACACCATATATTTT.

This clone has just one count. The V and J genes are TRBV7-8 and TRBJ2-2; D may be TRBD1 or TRBD2 (7 bases each). The V and J ends lost 5 bases and 6 bases respectively, with 16 bases between them. Per germline, CDR1 SGHVS and CDR2 FQNEAQ. This CDR3 contains 15 residues. CDR3 in DNA: TGTGCCAGCAGCGATTGGGAGGGGGCATCCGGGGAGCTGTTTTTT. Translation gives CASSDWEGASGELFF.

The chain combines TRBV7-8 with TRBJ1-1; 11 bases line up with TRBD1. Germline CDR1 SGHVS, CDR2 FQNEAQ. The CDR3 is 19 residues long. The trim removed 2 bases at V and 1 base at J, leaving 12 bases unmatched. The CDR3 coding sequence is TGTGCCAGCAGCTTACGGGACAGGGGGTTTGATAAGTGGAACACTGAAGCTTTCTTT. It encodes CASSLRDRGFDKWNTEAFF.

The V and J genes are TRBV27 and TRBJ1-5; D might be TRBD1 (6 bases). The CDR3 covers 14 residues. Trimming removed 8 bases from V and 2 bases from J, with 13 bases in between. Germline-derived CDR1 and CDR2 are MNHEY and SMNVEV (reference sequence). In DNA form, the CDR3 reads TGTGCCAGCGGGCCAGGGGTGGGCAATCAGCCCCAGCATTTT. The encoded protein is CASGPGVGNQPQHF.